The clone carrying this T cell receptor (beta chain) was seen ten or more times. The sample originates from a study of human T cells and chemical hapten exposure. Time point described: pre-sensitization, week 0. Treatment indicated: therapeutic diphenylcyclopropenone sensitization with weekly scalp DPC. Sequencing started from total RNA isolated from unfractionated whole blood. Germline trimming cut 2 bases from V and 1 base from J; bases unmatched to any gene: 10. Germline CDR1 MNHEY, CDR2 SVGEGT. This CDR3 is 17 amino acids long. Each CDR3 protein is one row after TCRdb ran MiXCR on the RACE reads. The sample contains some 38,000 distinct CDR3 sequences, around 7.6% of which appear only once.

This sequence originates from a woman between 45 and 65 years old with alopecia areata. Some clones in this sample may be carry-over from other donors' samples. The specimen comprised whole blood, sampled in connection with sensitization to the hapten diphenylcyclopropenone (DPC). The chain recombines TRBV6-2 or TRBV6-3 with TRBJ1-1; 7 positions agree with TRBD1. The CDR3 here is CASSYTEGARSNTEAFF. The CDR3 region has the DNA TGTGCCAGCAGTTACACGGAGGGGGCCCGTTCGAACACTGAAGCTTTCTTT.